This T cell receptor (beta chain) emerged from a study of cytomegalovirus exposure and HLA in healthy donors. The CDR3 contains 15 residues. After removal of 0 bases from V and 0 bases from J, the junction contained 2 bases not matched to a gene. Germline assignment: CDR1 SGHDT and CDR2 YYEEEE. Only in-frame clones appear in the TCRdb table, and some are missing; sequencing was by immunoSEQ multiplex PCR. The sample yields 160,000 or so clones, roughly 80% seen once. This chain uses TRBV5-6 with TRBJ2-7; TRBD1 matches at 8 bases. The sequencing input was PBMCs. The receptor comes from a man aged 25 to 40 in good health and CMV-seropositive. CDR3 region: CASSLGTGRSYEQYF. CDR3 coding DNA: TGTGCCAGCAGCTTGGGGACAGGGCGCTCCTACGAGCAGTACTTC.